Here is one T cell receptor (beta chain) with its context. Its antigen is currently unknown. This record comes from a study of cytomegalovirus exposure and HLA in healthy donors. General observations from the study: It was shown in a later analysis that HLA-associated TCR beta chains were more clonally expanded than other, equally common chains. Some V segments, TRBV6-2 and TRBV6-3 among them, were indistinguishable and were therefore excluded. One variant, a missense change in DCLRE1C, was linked in a later analysis to TCR beta V- and J-gene trimming.

The PCR employed 60 Vbeta primers together with 13 Jbeta primers. Authors' data handling: In a later analysis, about 9.9 million of tens of millions of unique beta chains occurred in at least two donors. Here immunoSEQ multiplex PCR was the method, and the copy in TCRdb shows in-frame clones only, minus some. That table furnishes V, J and clone size, whereas the DNA furnished D and trimming. The data show about 150,000 clones, with roughly 80% seen just once and more than 1.4% held by the top ten. CDR1 is LGHNA, CDR2 YNFKEQ, per germline. V shed 0 bases, J shed 5 bases, and the junction held 4 bases outside the gene matches. This CDR3 region has 16 residues.

The rearrangement joins TRBV4-2 to TRBJ1-5; 10 nucleotides match TRBD1. The sequenced material came from PBMCs. This clonotype originated in a male donor in good health and CMV-seronegative. CDR3 in DNA: TGTGCCAGCAGCCAAGATCCGGGGACAGGGGATCAGCCCCAGCATTTT. Residues: CASSQDPGTGDQPQHF.